This is a list of T cell receptor beta chains from one sample in a study of human T cells and chemical hapten exposure. Each CDR3 protein gets one entry after TCRdb re-called the RACE reads with MiXCR. The sample has about 80,000 distinct CDR3 sequences; 12% to 15% are singletons. The sequences come from whole blood, collected in connection with sensitization to the hapten diphenylcyclopropenone (DPC). All receptors come from a woman between 45 and 60 years old with alopecia areata. Some clones in this sample may be carry-over from other donors' samples. The CDR3 runs from the conserved cysteine through the conserved F or W. Fields, in order: V gene, clone size, J gene, D gene, CDR3 DNA, CDR3 protein. The D gene is left open where the match is weak. Clone size is not always given. Where it is, it says once, few, many or a class for expanded clones.

TRBV30	NA	TRBJ2-7	TRBD1	TGTGCCTGGAGAAAGACAGGGGGAGTGTACGAGCAGTACTTC	CAWRKTGGVYEQYF
TRBV2	many	TRBJ2-5	NA	TGTGCCAGCACCCGAGGTTGGTCCGGAGAGACCCAGTACTTC	CASTRGWSGETQYF
TRBV3-1	NA	TRBJ2-3	NA	TGTGCCAGCAGCCACGCCGGGACCCTAGCAGATACGCAGTATTTT	CASSHAGTLADTQYF
TRBV5-4	NA	TRBJ2-3	TRBD2	TGTGCCAGCAGCCTAGCGGGAAATGGATATACGCAGTATTTT	CASSLAGNGYTQYF
TRBV29-1	many	TRBJ1-5	NA	TGCAGCGTAGGGGGAGGGAATCAGCCCCAGCATTTT	CSVGGGNQPQHF
TRBV28	few	TRBJ2-1	NA	TGTGCCAGCAGTTTATTGAGAGATGAGCAGTTCTTC	CASSLLRDEQFF
TRBV7-6	many	TRBJ2-1	TRBD2	TGTGCCAGCAGCTTATTGGGCGGGAGTACCAATGAGCAGTTCTTC	CASSLLGGSTNEQFF
TRBV20-1	NA	TRBJ2-1	TRBD1	TGCAGTGCTGGGCGGACAGGGTTCGCCTACAATGAGCAGTTCTTC	CSAGRTGFAYNEQFF
TRBV6-2/TRBV6-3	NA	TRBJ2-1	TRBD2	TGTGCCAGCAGTTACCGAGGCGGGAGGGCCTTCAATGAGCAGTTCTTC	CASSYRGGRAFNEQFF
TRBV27	few	TRBJ2-7	NA	TGTGCCAGCAGTTTAATCCCCCGCTCGGGGGAGCAGTACTTC	CASSLIPRSGEQYF
TRBV5-1	NA	TRBJ2-1	TRBD2	TGCGCCAGCAGCCTACTAGCGGGAGGTAGTGATGAGCAGTTCTTC	CASSLLAGGSDEQFF
TRBV11-2	many	TRBJ2-5	NA	TGTGCCAGCAGCTCCGGCGGTCAAGAGACCCAGTACTTC	CASSSGGQETQYF
TRBV20-1	NA	TRBJ2-3	TRBD1	TGCAGTGCTGGGACAGGGTTAAATACGCAGTATTTT	CSAGTGLNTQYF
TRBV11-3	few	TRBJ2-7	TRBD2	TGTGCCAGCAGCTTAAATAGCGGGACGTACGAGCAGTACTTC	CASSLNSGTYEQYF
TRBV5-1	NA	TRBJ2-4	NA	TGCGCCAGCAGTATTAACGAGAACATTCAGTACTTC	CASSINENIQYF
TRBV28	few	TRBJ1-3	NA	TGTGCCAGCCTCGACAGTGACTCTGGAAACACCATATATTTT	CASLDSDSGNTIYF
TRBV4-3	once	TRBJ1-2	NA	TGCGCCAGCAGCCAAGATCACGGTAACTATGGCTACACCTTC	CASSQDHGNYGYTF
TRBV6-2/TRBV6-3	few	TRBJ2-7	NA	TGTGCCAGCAGTATCGAGCGGCAACCCTATTACGAGCAGTACTTC	CASSIERQPYYEQYF
TRBV9	many	TRBJ1-3	TRBD1	TGTGCCAGCAGCCAAACAATACAGGGGATTATTGGAAACACCATATATTTT	CASSQTIQGIIGNTIYF
TRBV29-1	NA	TRBJ2-1	NA	TGCAGCGTCGCGACCACCTACAATGAGCAGTTCTTC	CSVATTYNEQFF